Listed here are 10 T cell receptor beta chains from one sample, sequenced in a study of cytomegalovirus exposure and HLA in healthy donors. PCR used 60 Vbeta primers and 13 Jbeta primers. Generated by immunoSEQ multiplex PCR, the TCRdb table keeps only in-frame clones and is missing some. The repertoire consists of 150,000 to 200,000 clones, with roughly 77% occurring once and the leading ten covering more than 1.5%. Sequencing input: PBMCs. These receptors were obtained from a woman aged 45-60 years in good health and CMV-seronegative.

This clone came up once. V usage is TRBV9 and J usage is TRBJ2-5; TRBD2 matches at 8 bases. There are 15 residues in the CDR3. Germline CDR1 SGDLS, CDR2 YYNGEE. V dropped 4 bases and J dropped 5; count of bases not matched to a gene: 10. Here the CDR3 reads CASSPNSGIRETQYF. DNA for the CDR3: TGTGCCAGCAGCCCTAATAGCGGGATAAGGGAGACCCAGTACTTC.

V is TRBV15 and J is TRBJ2-2; D call uncertain. The germline V gene encodes CDR1 LNHNV and CDR2 YYDKDF (reference sequence). Trimming shortened V by 1 base and J by 4 bases, and 19 bases separated the two germline ends. The CDR3 loop spans 18 amino acids. The CDR3 nucleotides read TGTGCCACCAGCAGAGCACTTGGGCCCCATCGTGGCACCGGGGAGCTGTTTTTT. It is translated as CATSRALGPHRGTGELFF.

V usage is TRBV7-6 and J usage is TRBJ1-2, with a weak D call TRBD1 (6 bases). This CDR3 has 13 amino acids. Trimming cost V 4 bases and J 4 bases, with 10 bases left between them. CDR1 is SGHVS, CDR2 FNYEAQ, per germline. CDR3 protein: CASSSTGGYGYTF. CDR3 nucleotide sequence: TGTGCCAGCAGCTCGACAGGAGGCTATGGCTACACCTTC.

The sample holds one count of this clone. This chain joins TRBV18 and TRBJ2-5; 9 bases are a match to TRBD1. Trimming took 3 bases from V and 7 from J; bases not matched to a gene: 3. Germline CDR1 is KGHSH and CDR2 is LQKENI. There are 13 residues in the CDR3. The CDR3 DNA sequence: TGTGCCAGCTCACCCGACAGGGGGGGGACCCAGTACTTC. This encodes CASSPDRGGTQYF. The whole variable domain, remainder taken from reference TRBV18 and TRBJ2-5, is NAGVMQNPRHLVRRRGQEARLRCSPMKGHSHVYWYRQLPEEGLKFMVYLQKENIIDESGMPKERFSAEFPKEGPSILRIQQVVRGDSAAYFCASSPDRGGTQYFGPGTRLLVL.

This chain connects TRBV7-3 to TRBJ1-3, with 9 bases that match TRBD1. Germline V lookup: CDR1 SGHTA, CDR2 FQGTGA. The CDR3 is 19 amino acids. Losses at the gene ends were 1 base for V and 0 bases for J; bases not matched to a gene: 10. The CDR3 nucleotides read TGTGCCAGCAGCTTAATCCACGCCGGGACAGGGTACTCTGGAAACACCATATATTTT. It specifies CASSLIHAGTGYSGNTIYF.

This rearrangement joins TRBV5-4 to TRBJ1-3; D remains unclear. The ends were cut back, 4 bases at V and 0 bases at J, with 8 bases in the middle. This CDR3 region has 14 residues. Germline CDR1 and CDR2: SGHNT and YYREEE (reference sequence). The CDR3 DNA is TGTGCCAGCAGCCCGGGTGGCTCTGGAAACACCATATATTTT. Amino acids: CASSPGGSGNTIYF. Based on the CDR3 plus reference TRBV5-4 and TRBJ1-3, the full variable domain is ETGVTQSPTHLIKTRGQQVTLRCSSQSGHNTVSWYQQALGQGPQFIFQYYREEENGRGNFPPRFSGLQFPNYSSELNVNALELDDSALYLCASSPGGSGNTIYFGEGSWLTVV.

V and J are TRBV13 and TRBJ1-5; 10 bases align to TRBD1. The J segment lost 3 bases and the V segment lost 5 bases, leaving 10 bases of the junction unmatched. Looked up from germline, CDR1 is PRHDT and CDR2 is FYEKMQ (reference sequence). The CDR3 runs 17 residues. The CDR3 nucleotides read TGTGCCAGCAGCCAGACAGGGGGCATTTTCAACAATCAGCCCCAGCATTTT. Translating it yields CASSQTGGIFNNQPQHF.

This chain links TRBV6-5 with TRBJ1-1; 9 bases map to TRBD1. CDR1 and CDR2 (germline): MNHEY, SVGAGI. V dropped 5 bases and J dropped 6; count of bases not matched to a gene: 4. This CDR3 contains 13 residues. The CDR3 loop reads CASSPGQGPEAFF. DNA for the CDR3: TGTGCCAGCAGTCCGGGACAGGGCCCTGAAGCTTTCTTT.

The V and J genes are TRBV23-1 and TRBJ2-7; 7 nucleotides line up with TRBD2. TRBV23-1 falls under the ORF class, with uncertain function. This CDR3 spans 17 amino acids. Trimming took 1 base from V and 2 from J; bases not matched to a gene: 11. CDR3 DNA: TGCGCCAGCAGTCAATGGAGCTCTAGCGGTCCTCCCTACGAGCAGTACTTC. The encoded protein is CASSQWSSSGPPYEQYF.

The chain recombines TRBV7-9 with TRBJ1-3; 7 positions agree with TRBD1. This CDR3 region has 15 residues. Trimming took 2 bases from V and 11 from J; bases not matched to a gene: 12. Germline V lookup: CDR1 SEHNR, CDR2 FQNEAQ (reference sequence). The CDR3: CASSLTGTAGRAIYF. In DNA form, the CDR3 reads TGTGCCAGCAGCTTAACCGGGACAGCCGGGAGGGCCATATATTTT.